This TCR beta chain came from a study of T cells in Graves' hyperthyroidism and ophthalmopathy. Whole-study results and caveats: Most thyroid-expanded clonotypes above 0.001 were also found in blood.

RNA transcripts gave rise to amplified TCR beta CDR3 regions. A first-round RT-PCR of the TCR CDR3 used the HTBI primer set. TCRdb independently ran MiXCR on the multiplex PCR reads; one entry per CDR3 protein. Counted here are 490,000 or so distinct CDR3 sequences, about 20% occurring once; the ten biggest clones make up roughly 44%. To note about this clonotype: The antigen remains undetermined.

The CDR3 has 19 amino acids. Per germline, CDR1 MDHEN and CDR2 SYDVKM. V lost 11 bases, J lost 0 bases, and 19 bases stayed unmatched. Ophthalmopathy patients all had a Clinical Activity Score of at least 3, a NOSPECS grade of at least 4 and disease under 3 months old. Sequencing input: blood. The source is a man between 40 and 49 years old with Graves' ophthalmopathy. The J gene is TRBJ1-6, the V gene TRBV28; 7 bases match TRBD1. The CDR3 loop is CAGVNLGPGGSSYNSPLHF. CDR3 nucleotides: TGTGCCGGAGTTAATCTGGGCCCAGGGGGAAGCTCCTATAATTCACCCCTCCACTTT.